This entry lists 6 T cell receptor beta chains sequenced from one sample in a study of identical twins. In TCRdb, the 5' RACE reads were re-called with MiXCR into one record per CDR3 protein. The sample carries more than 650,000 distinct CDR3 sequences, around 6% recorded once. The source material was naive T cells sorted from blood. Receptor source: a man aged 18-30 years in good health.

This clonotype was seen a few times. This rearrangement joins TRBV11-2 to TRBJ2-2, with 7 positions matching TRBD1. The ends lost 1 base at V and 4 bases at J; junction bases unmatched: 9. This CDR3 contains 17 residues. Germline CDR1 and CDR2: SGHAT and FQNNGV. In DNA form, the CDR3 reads TGTGCCAGCAGCTTAGTAGGCGGCAGGGGGTTCACCGGGGAGCTGTTTTTT. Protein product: CASSLVGGRGFTGELFF. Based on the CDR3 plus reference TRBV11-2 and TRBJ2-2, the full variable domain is EAGVAQSPRYKIIEKRQSVAFWCNPISGHATLYWYQQILGQGPKLLIQFQNNGVVDDSQLPKDRFSAERLKGVDSTLKIQPAKLEDSAVYLCASSLVGGRGFTGELFFGEGSRLTVL.

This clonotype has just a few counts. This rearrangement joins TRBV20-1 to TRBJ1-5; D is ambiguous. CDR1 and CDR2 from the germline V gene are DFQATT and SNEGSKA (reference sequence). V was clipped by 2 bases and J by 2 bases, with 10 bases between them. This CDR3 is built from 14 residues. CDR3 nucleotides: TGCAGTGCTAGATCGCAGACGGGCAATCAGCCCCAGCATTTT. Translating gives CSARSQTGNQPQHF.

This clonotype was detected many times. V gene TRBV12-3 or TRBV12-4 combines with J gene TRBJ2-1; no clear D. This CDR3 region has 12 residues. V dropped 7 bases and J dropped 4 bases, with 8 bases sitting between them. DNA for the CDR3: TGTGCCAGCACTCCAGTTTACAATGAGCAGTTCTTC. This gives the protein CASTPVYNEQFF.

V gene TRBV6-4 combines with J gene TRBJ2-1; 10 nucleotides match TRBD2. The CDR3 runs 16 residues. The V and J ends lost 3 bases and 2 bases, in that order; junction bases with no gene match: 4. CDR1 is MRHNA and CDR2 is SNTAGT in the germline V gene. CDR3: CASSEGLAGAYNEQFF. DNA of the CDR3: TGTGCCAGCAGTGAGGGTCTAGCGGGAGCCTACAATGAGCAGTTCTTC.

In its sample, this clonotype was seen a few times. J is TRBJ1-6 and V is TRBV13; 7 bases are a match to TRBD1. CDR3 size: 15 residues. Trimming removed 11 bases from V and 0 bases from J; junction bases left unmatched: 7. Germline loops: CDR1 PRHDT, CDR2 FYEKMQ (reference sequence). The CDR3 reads CAVGQRSSYNSPLHF. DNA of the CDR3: TGTGCCGTGGGACAGAGGAGCTCCTATAATTCACCCCTCCACTTT.

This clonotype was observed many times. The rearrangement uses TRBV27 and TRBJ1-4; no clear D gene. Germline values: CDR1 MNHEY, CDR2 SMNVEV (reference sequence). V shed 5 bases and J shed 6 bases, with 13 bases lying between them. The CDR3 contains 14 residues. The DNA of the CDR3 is TGTGCCAGCAGTCCTCAAGGGCGAGATGAAAAACTGTTTTTT. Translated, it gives CASSPQGRDEKLFF. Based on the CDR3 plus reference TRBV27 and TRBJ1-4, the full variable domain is EAQVTQNPRYLITVTGKKLTVTCSQNMNHEYMSWYRQDPGLGLRQIYYSMNVEVTDKGDVPEGYKVSRKEKRNFPLILESPSPNQTSLYFCASSPQGRDEKLFFGSGTQLSVL.